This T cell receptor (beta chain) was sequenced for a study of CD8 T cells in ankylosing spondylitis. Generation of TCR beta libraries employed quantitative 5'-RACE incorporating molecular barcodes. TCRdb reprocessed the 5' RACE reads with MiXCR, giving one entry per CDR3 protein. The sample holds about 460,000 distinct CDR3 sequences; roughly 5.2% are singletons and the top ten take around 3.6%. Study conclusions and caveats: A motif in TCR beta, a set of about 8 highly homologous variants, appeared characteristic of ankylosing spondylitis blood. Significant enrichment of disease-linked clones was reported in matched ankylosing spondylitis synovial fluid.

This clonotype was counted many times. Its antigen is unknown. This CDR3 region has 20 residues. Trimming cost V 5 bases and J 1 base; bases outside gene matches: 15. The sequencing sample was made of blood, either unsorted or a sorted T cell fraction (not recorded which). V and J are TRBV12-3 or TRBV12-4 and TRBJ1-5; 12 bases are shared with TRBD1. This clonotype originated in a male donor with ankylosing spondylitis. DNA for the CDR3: TGTGCCAGCAGTCCGATTAACCCGGGACAGGGGGCTCGGAGCAATCAGCCCCAGCATTTT. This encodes CASSPINPGQGARSNQPQHF.